This T cell receptor beta chain was retrieved from a study of read filtering for tumor transcriptome and immune sequencing. Study-wide background: Revised staging placed 8 or 9 patients in R-ISS I, 15 to 20 in II, more than five in III. Findings of the study overall: Compared with RNA-seq, IR-seq gave much higher clonotype depth and reliability.

The CDR3 length is 14 residues. Germline CDR1 DFQATT, CDR2 SNEGSKA (reference sequence). The germline V and J ends were trimmed by 2 bases and 5 bases, with 15 bases remaining between them. From 300 to 450 ng of RNA, a library with molecular barcoded alpha/delta and beta/gamma adaptors was made. TCRdb recomputed calls from the reads with MiXCR, one row per CDR3 protein. This table holds over 45,000 distinct CDR3 sequences, roughly 20% found once. This clonotype was picked up one time. Its antigen is still unknown. The gene calls are TRBV20-1 and TRBJ1-1; D gene ambiguous. This clonotype originated in a donor aged 40 or over with multiple myeloma. The sample consisted of a population of CD138-negative cells sorted from bone marrow. The CDR3 bases are TGCAGTGCTAGAAGTCTCAGGAGCGGGACTGAAGCTTTCTTT. It encodes CSARSLRSGTEAFF.